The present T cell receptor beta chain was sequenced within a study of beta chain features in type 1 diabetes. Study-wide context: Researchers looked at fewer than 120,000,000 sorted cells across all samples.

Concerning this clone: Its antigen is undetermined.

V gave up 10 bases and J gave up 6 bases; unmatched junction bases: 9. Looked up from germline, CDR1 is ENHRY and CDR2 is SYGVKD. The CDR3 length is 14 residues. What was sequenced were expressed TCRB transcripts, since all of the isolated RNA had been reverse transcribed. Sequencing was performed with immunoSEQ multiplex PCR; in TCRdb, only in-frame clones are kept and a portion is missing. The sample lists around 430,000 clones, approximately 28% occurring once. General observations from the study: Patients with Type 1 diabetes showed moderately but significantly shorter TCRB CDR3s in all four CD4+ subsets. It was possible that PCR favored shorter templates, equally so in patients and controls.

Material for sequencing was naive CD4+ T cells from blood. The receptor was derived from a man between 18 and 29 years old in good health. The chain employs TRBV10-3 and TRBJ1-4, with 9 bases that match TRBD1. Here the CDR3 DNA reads TGTGCCACCCGAAGGGACAGGGCATATGAAAAACTGTTTTTT. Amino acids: CATRRDRAYEKLFF.